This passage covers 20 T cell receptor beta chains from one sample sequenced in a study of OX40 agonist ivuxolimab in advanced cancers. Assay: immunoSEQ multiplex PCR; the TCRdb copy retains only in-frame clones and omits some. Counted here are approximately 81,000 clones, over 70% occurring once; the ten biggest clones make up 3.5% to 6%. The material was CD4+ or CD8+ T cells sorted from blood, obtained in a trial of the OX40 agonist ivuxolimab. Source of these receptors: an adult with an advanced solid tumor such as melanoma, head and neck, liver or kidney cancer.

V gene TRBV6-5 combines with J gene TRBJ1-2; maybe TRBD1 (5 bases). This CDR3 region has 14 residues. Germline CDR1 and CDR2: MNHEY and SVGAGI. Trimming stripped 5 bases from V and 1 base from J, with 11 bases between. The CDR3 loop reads CASSDRKVNYGYTF. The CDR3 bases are TGTGCCAGCAGTGACAGAAAAGTTAACTATGGCTACACCTTC.

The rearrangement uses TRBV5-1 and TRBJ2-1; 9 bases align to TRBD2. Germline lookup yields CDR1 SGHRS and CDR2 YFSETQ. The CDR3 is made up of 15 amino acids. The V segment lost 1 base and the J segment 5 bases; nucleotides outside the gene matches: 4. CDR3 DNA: TGCGCCAGCAGCTTGTGGTCTAGCGGGGACAATGAGCAGTTCTTC. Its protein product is CASSLWSSGDNEQFF.

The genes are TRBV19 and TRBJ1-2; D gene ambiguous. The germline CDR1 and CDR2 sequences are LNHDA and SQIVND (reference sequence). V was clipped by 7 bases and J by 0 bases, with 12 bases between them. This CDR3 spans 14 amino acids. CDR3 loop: CASKTQRANYGYTF. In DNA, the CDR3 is TGTGCCAGTAAGACCCAACGAGCTAACTATGGCTACACCTTC.

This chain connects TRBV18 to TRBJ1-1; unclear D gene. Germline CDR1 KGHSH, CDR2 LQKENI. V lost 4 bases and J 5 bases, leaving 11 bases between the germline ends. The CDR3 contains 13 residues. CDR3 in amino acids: CASSLGTDTEAFF. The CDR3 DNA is TGTGCCAGCTCACTAGGAACGGATACTGAAGCTTTCTTT.

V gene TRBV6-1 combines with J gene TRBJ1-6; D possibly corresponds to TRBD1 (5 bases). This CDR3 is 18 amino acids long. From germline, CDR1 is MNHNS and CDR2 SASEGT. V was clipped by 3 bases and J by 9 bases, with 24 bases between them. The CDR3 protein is CASSDEMKGLIAGSPLHF. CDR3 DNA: TGTGCCAGCAGTGATGAAATGAAGGGGTTAATTGCAGGTTCACCCCTCCACTTT.

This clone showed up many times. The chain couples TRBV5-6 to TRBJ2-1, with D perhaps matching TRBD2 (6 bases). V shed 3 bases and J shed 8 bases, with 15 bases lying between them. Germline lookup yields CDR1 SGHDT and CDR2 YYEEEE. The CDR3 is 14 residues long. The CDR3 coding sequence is TGTGCCAGCAGCTGGGGGGAGGCGCGGCATGAGCAGTTCTTC. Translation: CASSWGEARHEQFF.

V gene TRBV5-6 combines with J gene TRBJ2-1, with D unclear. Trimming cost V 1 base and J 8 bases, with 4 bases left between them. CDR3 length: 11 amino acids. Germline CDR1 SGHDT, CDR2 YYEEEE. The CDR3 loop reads CASSLFDEQFF. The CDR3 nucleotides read TGTGCCAGCAGCTTGTTCGATGAGCAGTTCTTC.

The CDR3 here is CASSRDRGGAGELFF. The CDR3, as DNA: TGTGCCAGCAGCCGAGACAGGGGAGGGGCCGGGGAGCTGTTTTTT. The chain links TRBV7-3 to TRBJ2-2, with a weak D call TRBD1 (8 bases). CDR1 SGHTA and CDR2 FQGTGA come from the germline V gene. The CDR3 totals 15 residues. V was pared by 5 bases and J by 6 bases, with 16 bases between.

DNA for the CDR3: TGTGCCAGCAGCGGGGGACTGAATAATGAAAAACTGTTTTTT. Residues: CASSGGLNNEKLFF. V and J are TRBV7-8 and TRBJ1-4, with a possible D match to TRBD1 (5 bases). The V end was cut by 5 bases, the J end by 4 bases, with 11 bases between. The germline V gene encodes CDR1 SGHVS and CDR2 FQNEAQ. The CDR3 is 14 amino acids.

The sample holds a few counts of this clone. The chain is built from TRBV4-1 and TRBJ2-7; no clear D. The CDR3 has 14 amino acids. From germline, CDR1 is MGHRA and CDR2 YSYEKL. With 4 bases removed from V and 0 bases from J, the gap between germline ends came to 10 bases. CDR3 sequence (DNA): TGCGCCAGCAGCCTAAACTCACGCTCCTACGAGCAGTACTTC. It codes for CASSLNSRSYEQYF.

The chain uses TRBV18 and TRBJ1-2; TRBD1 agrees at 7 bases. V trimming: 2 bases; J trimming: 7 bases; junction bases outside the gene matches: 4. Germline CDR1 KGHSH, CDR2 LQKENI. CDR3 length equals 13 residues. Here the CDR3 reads CASSPLDRVGYTF. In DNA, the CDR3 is TGTGCCAGCTCACCATTAGACAGGGTTGGCTACACCTTC.

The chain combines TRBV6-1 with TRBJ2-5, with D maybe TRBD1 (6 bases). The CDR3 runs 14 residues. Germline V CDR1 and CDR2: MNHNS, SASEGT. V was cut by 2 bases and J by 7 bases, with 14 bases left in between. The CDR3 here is CASSERGQGGTQYF. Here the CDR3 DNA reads TGTGCCAGCAGTGAAAGGGGACAAGGCGGGACCCAGTACTTC.

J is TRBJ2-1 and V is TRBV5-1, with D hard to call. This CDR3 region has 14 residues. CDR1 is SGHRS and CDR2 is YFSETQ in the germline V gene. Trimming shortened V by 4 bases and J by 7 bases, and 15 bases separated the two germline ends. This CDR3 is CASSRPDGGNEQFF. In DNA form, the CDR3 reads TGCGCCAGCAGCAGGCCCGACGGTGGGAATGAGCAGTTCTTC. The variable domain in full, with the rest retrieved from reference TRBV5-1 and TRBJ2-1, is KAGVTQTPRYLIKTRGQQVTLSCSPISGHRSVSWYQQTPGQGLQFLFEYFSETQRNKGNFPGRFSGRQFSNSRSEMNVSTLELGDSALYLCASSRPDGGNEQFFGPGTRLTVL.

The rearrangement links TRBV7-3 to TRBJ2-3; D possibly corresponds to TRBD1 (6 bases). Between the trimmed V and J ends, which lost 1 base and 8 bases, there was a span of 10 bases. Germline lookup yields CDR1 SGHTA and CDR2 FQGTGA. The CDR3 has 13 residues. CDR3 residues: CASSLNRDPTQYF. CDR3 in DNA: TGTGCCAGCAGCTTAAACAGGGATCCTACGCAGTATTTT.

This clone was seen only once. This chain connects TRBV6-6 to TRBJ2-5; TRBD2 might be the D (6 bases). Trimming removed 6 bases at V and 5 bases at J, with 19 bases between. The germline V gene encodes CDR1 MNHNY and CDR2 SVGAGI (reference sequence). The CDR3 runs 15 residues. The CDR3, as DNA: TGTGCCAGCAGCTTAGGTGGAGGGGTCCCGGAGACCCAGTACTTC. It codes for CASSLGGGVPETQYF.

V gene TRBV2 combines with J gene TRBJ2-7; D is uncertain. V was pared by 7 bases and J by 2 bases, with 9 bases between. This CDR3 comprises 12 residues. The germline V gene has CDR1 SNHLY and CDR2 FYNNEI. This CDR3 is CASKGFTYEQYF. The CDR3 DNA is TGTGCCAGCAAGGGTTTTACCTACGAGCAGTACTTC.

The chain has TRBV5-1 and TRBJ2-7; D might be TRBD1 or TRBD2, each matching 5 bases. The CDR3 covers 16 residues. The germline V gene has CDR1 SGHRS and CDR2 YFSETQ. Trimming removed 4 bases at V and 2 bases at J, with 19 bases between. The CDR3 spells CASSKDTGTVTYEQYF. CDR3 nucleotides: TGCGCCAGCAGCAAAGACACCGGGACGGTGACCTACGAGCAGTACTTC.

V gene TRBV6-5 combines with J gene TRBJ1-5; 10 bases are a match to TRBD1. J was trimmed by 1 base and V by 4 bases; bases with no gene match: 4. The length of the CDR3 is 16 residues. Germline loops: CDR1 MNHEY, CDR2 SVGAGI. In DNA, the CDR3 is TGTGCCAGCAGTTTGACAGGGGGCGCAAGCAATCAGCCCCAGCATTTT. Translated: CASSLTGGASNQPQHF.

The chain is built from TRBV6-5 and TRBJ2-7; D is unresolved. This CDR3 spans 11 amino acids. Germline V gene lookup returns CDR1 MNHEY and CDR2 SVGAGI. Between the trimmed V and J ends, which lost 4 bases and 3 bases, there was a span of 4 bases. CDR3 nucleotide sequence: TGTGCCAGCAGTTGGCACTACGAGCAGTACTTC. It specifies CASSWHYEQYF.

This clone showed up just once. This chain's CDR3 is CASSLSPSGNTGELFF. The CDR3 coding sequence is TGTGCCAGCAGCTTATCCCCCTCCGGGAACACCGGGGAGCTGTTTTTT. J is TRBJ2-2 and V is TRBV7-8; D not certain. The CDR3 has 16 amino acids. Germline loops: CDR1 SGHVS, CDR2 FQNEAQ. Trimming took off 2 bases at V and 1 base at J, with 11 bases between the two ends.